A selection of T cell receptor beta chains follows, all from one sample in a study of response to subunit inactivated influenza vaccine. One entry per CDR3 protein results from TCRdb running MiXCR on the RT-PCR reads. The sample records 650,000 to 700,000 distinct CDR3 sequences, around 16% being singletons. This material consisted of PBMCs from blood, taken 11 to 12 days after vaccination. These receptors originate from a man in his forties or fifties who received an inactivated influenza vaccine. CDR3s include the opening cysteine and the closing phenylalanine or tryptophan. The D gene is left open where the match is weak. Clone size is not always given. Where it is, it says once, few, many or a class for expanded clones.

>TRBJ2-2|.|16|TRBD1|TRBV9
CASSAGTGGRTGELFF
TGTGCCAGCAGCGCTGGGACAGGGGGCCGGACCGGGGAGCTGTTTTTT
>TRBJ2-7|few|13|.|TRBV7-9
CASSGGRVYEQYF
TGTGCCAGCAGCGGGGGGCGCGTCTACGAGCAGTACTTC
>TRBJ1-4|few|15|.|TRBV7-2
CASSLDWGYNEKLFF
TGTGCCAGCAGCTTAGATTGGGGGTATAATGAAAAACTGTTTTTT
>TRBJ2-5|.|13|TRBD2|TRBV27
CASSSGGGFNQYF
TGTGCCAGCAGTTCTGGGGGGGGTTTCAACCAGTACTTC
>TRBJ1-1|.|14|.|TRBV7-2
CASSLGGFGTETFF
TGTGCCAGCAGCTTAGGGGGATTTGGCACTGAAACTTTCTTT
>TRBJ2-7|.|17|TRBD1|TRBV5-5
CASSHPGQGKVAYEQYF
TGTGCCAGCAGCCACCCGGGACAGGGAAAAGTTGCCTACGAGCAGTACTTC
>TRBJ2-3|many|11|.|TRBV10-3
CAISDLDTQYF
TGTGCCATCAGTGATCTAGATACGCAGTATTTT
>TRBJ2-7|.|14|.|TRBV7-9
CASSSLDSRYEQYF
TGTGCCAGCAGCTCTTTGGACAGTCGGTACGAGCAGTACTTC
>TRBJ2-7|.|16|.|TRBV7-8
CASSFGVGTFSYEQYF
TGTGCCAGCAGCTTCGGAGTAGGGACATTCTCCTACGAGCAGTACTTC
>TRBJ2-5|.|16|TRBD2|TRBV5-1
CASSFLAGGRRETQYF
TGCGCCAGCAGCTTTCTAGCGGGAGGCCGGCGGGAGACCCAGTACTTC
>TRBJ1-2|many|13|.|TRBV12-3/TRBV12-4
CASSGGWSAGYTF
TGTGCCAGCAGTGGGGGGTGGTCCGCTGGCTACACCTTC
>TRBJ2-7|.|12|TRBD1|TRBV12-3/TRBV12-4
CASSLGQGAVYF
TGTGCCAGCAGTTTGGGGCAGGGGGCGGTGTACTTC
>TRBJ2-1|few|15|TRBD2|TRBV7-7
CASSLTSGFSHEQFF
TGTGCTAGCAGCCTCACTAGCGGGTTCTCCCATGAGCAGTTCTTC
>TRBJ2-7|few|15|TRBD2|TRBV11-2
CASSHISGSYHEQYF
TGTGCCAGCAGCCACATTAGCGGGAGCTACCACGAGCAGTACTTC
>TRBJ2-2|few|17|TRBD2|TRBV5-1
CASSLDPGTTGTGELFF
TGCGCCAGCAGCTTGGATCCGGGGACTACGGGAACCGGGGAGCTGTTTTTT
>TRBJ2-3|.|14|.|TRBV14
CASSQGHPTDTQYF
TGTGCCAGCAGCCAGGGACACCCCACAGATACGCAGTATTTT
>TRBJ1-6|.|16|.|TRBV10-2
CASRSDRGSYNSPLHF
TGCGCCAGCAGATCGGACAGAGGCTCCTATAATTCACCCCTCCACTTT
>TRBJ2-1|.|18|TRBD2|TRBV10-3
CAISPGLAGGTSYNEQFF
TGTGCCATCAGCCCGGGACTAGCGGGAGGGACATCCTACAATGAGCAGTTCTTC
>TRBJ1-3|few|14|.|TRBV20-1
CSARQAISGNTIYF
TGCAGTGCTAGGCAGGCCATCTCTGGAAACACCATATATTTT
>TRBJ1-2|many|14|TRBD1|TRBV5-1
CASSLDGQGRGYTF
TGCGCCAGCAGCTTGGATGGACAGGGACGCGGCTACACCTTC
>TRBJ2-7|.|14|.|TRBV28
CASSPGTLPYEQYF
TGTGCCAGCAGTCCGGGGACATTACCCTACGAGCAGTACTTC
>TRBJ1-5|few|14|.|TRBV6-1
CAGRSGPSNQPQHF
TGTGCCGGGCGATCGGGCCCTAGCAATCAGCCCCAGCATTTT
>TRBJ2-1|few|13|.|TRBV20-1
CSRSVGALGEQFF
TGCAGTCGATCGGTAGGGGCCTTAGGGGAGCAGTTCTTC
>TRBJ2-3|.|18|TRBD2|TRBV20-1
CSARDRSWTSGDTDTQYF
TGCAGTGCTAGAGATCGTTCCTGGACTAGCGGGGACACAGATACGCAGTATTTT
>TRBJ2-7|few|14|TRBD1|TRBV10-3
CAISDRGSSYEQYF
TGTGCCATCAGTGACAGGGGGAGCTCCTACGAGCAGTACTTC
>TRBJ1-1|.|11|.|TRBV10-3
CAIRDGQSTFF
TGTGCCATCAGAGACGGACAGTCGACTTTCTTT
>TRBJ2-7|.|14|.|TRBV7-8
CASSSTRASYEQYF
TGTGCCAGCAGCTCAACTAGAGCCTCCTACGAGCAGTACTTC
>TRBJ2-1|few|15|TRBD2|TRBV6-1
CATGRTSGSGSEQFF
TGTGCCACCGGGCGGACTAGCGGGAGTGGCAGTGAGCAGTTCTTC
>TRBJ2-1|.|18|TRBD1|TRBV2
CASKLNPKRTGKYNEQFF
TGTGCCAGCAAATTAAACCCAAAGAGGACAGGGAAATACAATGAGCAGTTCTTC
>TRBJ2-7|.|15|.|TRBV20-1
CSAREGSGDLGEQYF
TGCAGTGCTAGAGAAGGATCGGGGGACCTCGGCGAGCAGTACTTC
>TRBJ2-1|.|14|TRBD2|TRBV12-3/TRBV12-4
CASSRGRPPNEQFF
TGTGCCAGCAGCCGCGGGAGACCCCCAAATGAGCAGTTCTTC
>TRBJ2-3|many|18|.|TRBV11-1
CASSRPEGVAGWTDTQYF
TGTGCCAGCAGCCGCCCCGAGGGGGTAGCGGGTTGGACAGATACGCAGTATTTT
>TRBJ2-1|few|13|.|TRBV12-3/TRBV12-4
CASSLKDANEQFF
TGTGCCAGCAGTTTAAAGGACGCCAATGAGCAGTTCTTC
>TRBJ2-3|.|16|TRBD1|TRBV24-1
CATSDTGTGSPDTQYF
TGTGCCACCAGTGATACCGGGACAGGGTCCCCAGATACGCAGTATTTT
>TRBJ2-7|many|14|.|TRBV5-1
CASSFTGDSYEQYF
TGCGCCAGCAGCTTCACAGGAGACTCCTACGAGCAGTACTTC
>TRBJ2-5|.|15|.|TRBV11-2
CASSLELTGRETQYF
TGTGCCAGCAGCTTAGAGCTGACGGGGAGGGAGACCCAGTACTTC
>TRBJ1-1|few|12|.|TRBV20-1
CSAHWTSPEAFF
TGCAGTGCTCATTGGACAAGCCCTGAAGCTTTCTTT
>TRBJ1-1|few|15|.|TRBV7-2
CASSLASSMNTEAFF
TGTGCCAGCAGCTTAGCTTCCTCTATGAACACTGAAGCTTTCTTT
>TRBJ1-6|.|14|TRBD1|TRBV9
CASSGGQGNSPLHF
TGTGCCAGCAGCGGTGGACAGGGGAATTCACCCCTCCACTTT
>TRBJ1-1|few|12|TRBD1|TRBV29-1
CSVGQGFIEAFF
TGCAGCGTAGGACAGGGGTTTATTGAAGCTTTCTTT
>TRBJ2-2|once|15|.|TRBV24-1
CATSDGGVNTGELFF
TGTGCCACCAGTGATGGCGGAGTCAACACCGGGGAGCTGTTTTTT
>TRBJ2-7|.|14|TRBD1|TRBV19
CASRSDRDPHEQYF
TGTGCCAGCCGCTCTGACAGGGATCCTCACGAGCAGTACTTC
>TRBJ2-7|.|15|TRBD2|TRBV3-1
CASSRGLAARGEQYF
TGTGCCAGCAGCCGCGGACTAGCGGCCCGGGGGGAGCAGTACTTC
>TRBJ2-1|many|18|TRBD2|TRBV7-8
CASSFLTGGGLGGGEQFF
TGTGCCAGCAGCTTCCTTACGGGTGGGGGACTAGGTGGTGGTGAGCAGTTCTTC
>TRBJ2-1|few|14|TRBD2|TRBV4-3
CASSVTSGGIEQFF
TGCGCCAGCAGCGTAACTAGCGGGGGGATTGAGCAGTTCTTC
>TRBJ2-3|.|17|TRBD2|TRBV13
CASAVAGVAVGGDTQYF
TGTGCCAGCGCGGTAGCGGGGGTAGCCGTCGGAGGGGATACGCAGTATTTT
>TRBJ2-5|few|14|.|TRBV28
CASSLYLRQETQYF
TGTGCCAGCAGTTTATATCTCAGGCAAGAGACCCAGTACTTC
>TRBJ2-1|.|16|TRBD2|TRBV4-2
CASSPLSGGSYNEQFF
TGTGCCAGCAGCCCGTTGTCGGGAGGCTCCTACAATGAGCAGTTCTTC
>TRBJ2-7|.|11|.|TRBV12-3/TRBV12-4
CASSLDKWQYF
TGTGCCAGCAGTTTAGATAAATGGCAGTACTTC
>TRBJ2-1|many|16|TRBD2|TRBV20-1
CSARQASSGRAHEQFF
TGCAGTGCTAGGCAGGCTTCAAGCGGGAGGGCCCATGAGCAGTTCTTC
>TRBJ2-7|few|14|TRBD2|TRBV20-1
CSARPGTSVYEQYF
TGCAGTGCTAGACCCGGGACTAGCGTATACGAGCAGTACTTC
>TRBJ1-1|.|13|.|TRBV5-1
CASSFNDLTEAFF
TGCGCCAGCAGCTTCAATGACCTAACTGAAGCTTTCTTT